The 21 T cell receptor beta chains below were found in one sample sequenced in a study of cytomegalovirus exposure and HLA in healthy donors. TCRdb keeps only in-frame clones here, not all; method: immunoSEQ multiplex PCR. This table has approximately 270,000 clones, roughly 87% appearing once. The sequenced sample consisted of PBMCs. These receptors originate from a man between 18 and 29 years old in good health and CMV-seropositive.

The rearrangement uses TRBV4-1 and TRBJ2-5; D gene unclear. V was pared by 3 bases and J by 6 bases, with 11 bases between. Germline V gene lookup returns CDR1 MGHRA and CDR2 YSYEKL. The CDR3 is 13 residues long. CDR3 protein: CASSQELYQTQYF. The CDR3 nucleotides read TGCGCCAGCAGCCAGGAACTTTACCAGACCCAGTACTTC.

Only one count was recorded for this clone. V and J are TRBV5-1 and TRBJ1-5; D might be TRBD1 (6 bases). This CDR3 comprises 16 residues. Germline V gives CDR1 SGHRS, CDR2 YFSETQ. Trimming removed 0 bases at V and 0 bases at J, with 10 bases between. The CDR3 region is CASSLGAGDSNQPQHF. CDR3 nucleotides: TGCGCCAGCAGCTTGGGGGCAGGGGATAGCAATCAGCCCCAGCATTTT.

The chain's CDR3 is CASSVVSSYNEQFF. The CDR3 DNA follows: TGCGCCAGCAGTGTTGTTAGCTCCTACAATGAGCAGTTCTTC. The chain uses TRBV10-2 and TRBJ2-1; D gene ambiguous. Deletions cut 4 bases from V and 0 bases from J, with 7 bases between. Germline V lookup: CDR1 WSHSY, CDR2 SAAADI. This CDR3 is built from 14 residues.

The chain recombines TRBV20-1 with TRBJ1-2; a possible D gene is TRBD1 (5 bases). The V gene's germline CDR1 is DFQATT and CDR2 SNEGSKA (reference sequence). V shed 4 bases and J shed 8 bases, with 11 bases lying between them. The CDR3 runs to 11 residues. This chain's CDR3 is CSATRGVGYTF. In DNA form, the CDR3 reads TGCAGTGCTACGCGGGGGGTCGGCTACACCTTC.

This chain joins TRBV5-1 and TRBJ2-7; maybe TRBD1 (6 bases). CDR3 length equals 13 residues. The germline V gene encodes CDR1 SGHRS and CDR2 YFSETQ. With 4 bases removed from V and 3 bases from J, the gap between germline ends came to 11 bases. CDR3 bases: TGCGCCAGCAGCCCGGACAGTATCTACGAGCAGTACTTC. It specifies CASSPDSIYEQYF.

CDR3 DNA sequence: TGTGCCAGCTCCCCCTCCGGGGACGAGCAGTACTTC. Protein: CASSPSGDEQYF. This chain links TRBV18 with TRBJ2-7; D may be TRBD2 (5 bases). The germline V gene encodes CDR1 KGHSH and CDR2 LQKENI. CDR3 length: 12 amino acids. Trimming shortened V by 6 bases and J by 5 bases, and 11 bases separated the two germline ends.

The J gene is TRBJ1-1, the V gene TRBV5-1; unclear D gene. The germline V and J ends were trimmed by 0 bases and 1 base, with 10 bases remaining between them. CDR1 and CDR2 from the germline V gene are SGHRS and YFSETQ. The CDR3 has 15 amino acids. CDR3 nucleotides: TGCGCCAGCAGCTTGGGAGGCGGTACGAACACTGAAGCTTTCTTT. Protein product: CASSLGGGTNTEAFF.

The rearrangement joins TRBV5-4 to TRBJ2-2; 7 bases agree with TRBD1. V trimming: 3 bases; J trimming: 4 bases; junction bases outside the gene matches: 0. Germline CDR1 reads SGHNT; CDR2 reads YYREEE (reference sequence). The CDR3 has 13 residues. The CDR3 here is CASSYRGTGELFF. CDR3 coding DNA: TGTGCCAGCAGCTACAGGGGCACCGGGGAGCTGTTTTTT.

The chain joins TRBV7-2 to TRBJ1-1; D is uncertain. Per the germline V gene, CDR1 is SGHTA and CDR2 is FQGNSA. V dropped 1 base and J dropped 1 base, with 7 bases sitting between them. CDR3 length equals 14 residues. In DNA form, the CDR3 reads TGTGCCAGCAGCTTAGTGTGGGAGAACACTGAAGCTTTCTTT. It yields the protein CASSLVWENTEAFF.

The CDR3 reads CASAQQGTPGANVLTF. CDR3 nucleotide sequence: TGCGCCAGCGCTCAACAGGGAACTCCCGGGGCCAACGTCCTGACTTTC. The chain recombines TRBV5-1 with TRBJ2-6; D is perhaps TRBD1 (6 bases). Germline CDR1 reads SGHRS; CDR2 reads YFSETQ. The CDR3 is 16 residues long. Trimming stripped 7 bases from V and 4 bases from J, with 18 bases between.

J is TRBJ1-1 and V is TRBV6-5; D possibly corresponds to TRBD1 (6 bases). Trimming stripped 4 bases from V and 8 bases from J, with 11 bases between. There are 12 residues in the CDR3. CDR1 is MNHEY and CDR2 is SVGAGI in the germline V gene. CDR3 region: CASSSGAREAFF. CDR3 DNA: TGTGCCAGCAGTTCGGGGGCAAGGGAAGCTTTCTTT.

V and J are TRBV15 and TRBJ2-7; possible D gene TRBD1, 5 bases. This CDR3 comprises 13 residues. Germline V gene sequence: CDR1 LNHNV, CDR2 YYDKDF (reference sequence). Trimming took off 1 base at V and 4 bases at J, with 8 bases between the two ends. The CDR3 region has the DNA TGTGCCACCAGCAGAGGGTCAGGGTACGAGCAGTACTTC. This sequence encodes CATSRGSGYEQYF.

The chain is built from TRBV5-1 and TRBJ1-2; no definite D call. The germline CDR1 and CDR2 sequences are SGHRS and YFSETQ. V gave up 5 bases and J gave up 3 bases, with 14 bases separating them. This CDR3 has 14 amino acids. The CDR3 is CASRGPNLDYGYTF. The DNA of the CDR3 is TGCGCCAGCAGAGGGCCCAATTTGGACTATGGCTACACCTTC. Looking up the rest from reference TRBV5-1 and TRBJ1-2 gives the full variable domain: KAGVTQTPRYLIKTRGQQVTLSCSPISGHRSVSWYQQTPGQGLQFLFEYFSETQRNKGNFPGRFSGRQFSNSRSEMNVSTLELGDSALYLCASRGPNLDYGYTFGSGTRLTVV.

This clone is a singleton in its sample. The chain is built from TRBV7-6 and TRBJ2-5, with a possible D match to TRBD2 (6 bases). From germline, CDR1 is SGHVS and CDR2 FNYEAQ. The CDR3 contains 14 residues. V was cut by 0 bases and J by 5 bases, with 10 bases left in between. Here the CDR3 DNA reads TGTGCCAGCAGCTTAGCGGGGGGACGGGAGACCCAGTACTTC. It yields the protein CASSLAGGRETQYF.

The rearrangement joins TRBV18 to TRBJ1-2; tentatively, D is TRBD1 (6 bases). From germline, CDR1 is KGHSH and CDR2 LQKENI. This CDR3 is 16 amino acids long. V gave up 0 bases and J gave up 8 bases, with 19 bases separating them. In nucleotides, the CDR3 is TGTGCCAGCTCACCACCGTCAGGGGCGCGGGTAAACGGCTACACCTTC. It is translated as CASSPPSGARVNGYTF.

This chain links TRBV7-9 with TRBJ2-7; D not resolved. From germline, CDR1 is SEHNR and CDR2 FQNEAQ (reference sequence). The CDR3 extends over 15 amino acids. V was pared by 0 bases and J by 0 bases, with 9 bases between. The CDR3 region has the DNA TGTGCCAGCAGCTTAGCAGGGTTCTTCTCCTACGAGCAGTACTTC. Translation gives CASSLAGFFSYEQYF.

The chain couples TRBV5-6 to TRBJ1-5; D possibly corresponds to TRBD1 (5 bases). The germline V gene has CDR1 SGHDT and CDR2 YYEEEE. Trimming cost V 2 bases and J 6 bases, with 15 bases left between them. The CDR3 totals 15 residues. The CDR3 DNA reads TGTGCCAGCAGCTTTTCGGGGGACGGGCCTCAGCCCCAGCATTTT. This codes for CASSFSGDGPQPQHF.

This sequence joins TRBV28 and TRBJ2-7; 9 positions agree with TRBD2. CDR1 and CDR2 (germline): MDHEN, SYDVKM. CDR3 size: 15 residues. J lost 4 bases, V lost 5 bases, and 9 bases had no gene match. The CDR3 DNA reads as TGTGCCAGCAGTCTGATAGCGGGAGTTAGGTACGAGCAGTACTTC. Translating gives CASSLIAGVRYEQYF.

In this sample, this clone turned up once. This sequence joins TRBV2 and TRBJ2-1; 9 bases are shared with TRBD1. The germline gives CDR1 SNHLY, CDR2 FYNNEI. V shed 4 bases, J shed 10 bases, and the junction held 8 bases outside the gene matches. This CDR3 comprises 14 residues. The CDR3 loop reads CASSANRGLGEQFF. The CDR3 DNA reads as TGTGCCAGCAGTGCCAACAGGGGGCTGGGAGAGCAGTTCTTC.

The CDR3 nucleotides read TGTGCCAGCAGCCAGGGTTCAGTCGAGCAGTACTTC. This gives the protein CASSQGSVEQYF. This rearrangement joins TRBV5-6 to TRBJ2-7; weak D call: TRBD1 (5 bases). V was cut by 4 bases and J by 6 bases, with 11 bases left in between. This CDR3 spans 12 amino acids. Germline CDR1 and CDR2: SGHDT and YYEEEE.

The V gene is TRBV7-9, the J gene TRBJ2-7; D tentatively reads TRBD1 or TRBD2 (5 bases each). Germline CDR1 is SEHNR and CDR2 is FQNEAQ (reference sequence). The V and J ends lost 0 bases and 3 bases respectively, with 12 bases between them. This CDR3 is 15 amino acids long. The CDR3 nucleotides are TGTGCCAGCAGCTTAGCCTGGGACGCCAGCTACGAGCAGTACTTC. Amino acids: CASSLAWDASYEQYF.